The entry below describes one TCR beta chain. Sequencing used immunoSEQ multiplex PCR; TCRdb keeps in-frame clones, though not all of them. The sample shows some 24,000 clones, about 88% of them seen only once. The data derive from a study of T cell changes during pregnancy in multiple sclerosis. Germline CDR1 MNHEY, CDR2 SMNVEV (reference sequence). This CDR3 is built from 13 residues. The V end lost 0 bases, the J end lost 2 bases, and 5 bases lay between the germline ends. Source: CD8+ T cells from peripheral blood mononuclear cells, taken in the third trimester of pregnancy. This sequence joins TRBV27 and TRBJ2-7; D gene uncertain. The source of this sequence is a female donor in good health, enrolled as a control in a pregnancy study. CDR3 loop: CASSLSHTYEQYF. CDR3 in DNA: TGTGCCAGCAGTTTATCCCACACCTACGAGCAGTACTTC.